These 26 T cell receptor beta chains were all obtained from the same sample, sequenced in a study of T cell responses to AZD1222 COVID-19 vaccine. Repertoires were generated with immunoSEQ multiplex PCR, while TCRdb's copy carries only in-frame clones and drops some. The table has under 200,000 clones, 88% seen once. The material sequenced was peripheral blood, taken 28 days after the second AZD1222 dose. Receptor source: an adult who received the AZD1222 COVID-19 vaccine.

The chain employs TRBV7-9 and TRBJ2-1; D remains unclear. V was clipped by 2 bases and J by 0 bases, with 8 bases between them. The CDR3 length is 15 residues. CDR1 SEHNR and CDR2 FQNEAQ come from the germline V gene (reference sequence). This CDR3 is CASSLTRHSYNEQFF. The CDR3 DNA reads as TGTGCCAGCAGCTTAACCCGGCACTCCTACAATGAGCAGTTCTTC.

The V gene is TRBV7-3, the J gene TRBJ2-7; D possibly matches TRBD1 or TRBD2 (6 bases each). The CDR3 extends over 20 amino acids. CDR1 is SGHTA and CDR2 is FQGTGA in the germline V gene. Trimming removed 4 bases from V and 3 bases from J, with 31 bases in between. CDR3 residues: CASSSPGQRTPSGYFYEQYF. CDR3 coding DNA: TGTGCCAGCAGCTCCCCCGGACAGAGAACGCCCAGCGGGTATTTCTACGAGCAGTACTTC.

With regard to this clone: The junction shows a germline mismatch at one end, possibly a read error. V gene TRBV7-7 combines with J gene TRBJ2-7; 9 positions match TRBD2. This CDR3 has 14 residues. Germline values: CDR1 SSHAT, CDR2 FNYEAQ (reference sequence). As DNA, the CDR3 is TGTGCTAGCAGCTTAGGACTAGCGAGGGGCGAGCAGTACTTC. Translated, it gives CASSLGLARGEQYF.

This clone was detected once. An end of the junction does not agree with germline; a read error may underlie this. CDR3 nucleotide sequence: TGTGCCAGCAGCCTAGATGGCAGGGGTGGCGAGCAGTACTTC. Protein: CASSLDGRGGEQYF. This chain uses TRBV11-3 with TRBJ2-7, with a tentative D call TRBD1 (6 bases). CDR1 and CDR2 (germline): SGHNT, YENEEA. This CDR3 is 14 amino acids long.

The DNA for the CDR3 is TGCGCCAGCAGCTCCGGGACTCCCGACGCCGGGGAGCTGTTTTTT. Its translation: CASSSGTPDAGELFF. The rearrangement uses TRBV5-1 and TRBJ2-2, with D possibly matching TRBD2 (6 bases). CDR1 is SGHRS and CDR2 is YFSETQ in the germline V gene. This CDR3 spans 15 amino acids. V dropped 3 bases and J dropped 6 bases, with 15 bases sitting between them.

The rearrangement links TRBV7-2 to TRBJ1-4, with D unclear. Germline V gene data show CDR1 as SGHTA and CDR2 as FQGNSA. The V end was cut by 5 bases, the J end by 5 bases, with 15 bases between. The CDR3 totals 15 residues. CDR3 sequence reads: CASSGPEDGNEKLFF. The DNA for the CDR3 is TGTGCCAGCAGCGGGCCGGAAGACGGAAATGAAAAACTGTTTTTT.

The genes are TRBV4-3 and TRBJ1-1, with 9 nucleotides matching TRBD1. V dropped 3 bases and J dropped 5; count of bases not matched to a gene: 7. CDR3 size: 15 residues. CDR1 is LGHNA and CDR2 is YSLEER in the germline V gene. CDR3 sequence reads: CASSQGGQGRTEAFF. The CDR3 nucleotides are TGCGCCAGCAGCCAGGGAGGACAGGGGAGAACTGAAGCTTTCTTT.

This chain links TRBV28 with TRBJ2-1; a weak D match, TRBD2 (6 bases). The V end lost 6 bases, the J end lost 0 bases, and 18 bases lay between the germline ends. The CDR3 sequence is 17 residues long. In germline, CDR1 is MDHEN, CDR2 SYDVKM. DNA of the CDR3: TGTGCCAGCAGCACAACGGGACTCAAGAGCTCCTACAATGAGCAGTTCTTC. This codes for CASSTTGLKSSYNEQFF.

The genes are TRBV10-3 and TRBJ1-5; D gene unclear. Trimming shortened V by 5 bases and J by 11 bases, and 16 bases separated the two germline ends. Germline values: CDR1 ENHRY, CDR2 SYGVKD. This CDR3 region has 13 residues. The CDR3 nucleotides read TGTGCCATCAGTAATTGGTTGGAGTCAGCCCAGCATTTT. Amino acids: CAISNWLESAQHF.

A single count supports this clone. The V call is TRBV19, the J call TRBJ2-6; TRBD1 might be the D (7 bases). Per the germline V gene, CDR1 is LNHDA and CDR2 is SQIVND (reference sequence). The V gene lost 6 bases and the J gene lost 1 base, with 22 bases spanning the gap. This CDR3 region has 19 residues. The CDR3 nucleotides read TGTGCCAGTAGACCGACTACAGGGGAGGATCCGTCTGGGGCCAACGTCCTGACTTTC. It translates to CASRPTTGEDPSGANVLTF.

CDR3 sequence: CASSPGRGNQPQHF. The CDR3 bases are TGTGCCAGCTCACCGGGGAGGGGAAATCAGCCCCAGCATTTT. This chain connects TRBV18 to TRBJ1-5, with TRBD1 as a possible D gene (5 bases). Trimming took off 3 bases at V and 4 bases at J, with 10 bases between the two ends. This CDR3 has 14 amino acids. CDR1 is KGHSH, CDR2 LQKENI, per germline.

V is TRBV11-2 and J is TRBJ2-7, with TRBD2 matching over 13 bases. With V trimmed by 5 bases and J by 3 bases, 4 bases remained unmatched. CDR1 SGHAT and CDR2 FQNNGV come from the germline V gene. The CDR3 runs to 15 residues. The CDR3 coding sequence is TGTGCCAGCAGCATTGGACTAGCGGGAGTCTACGAGCAGTACTTC. Translation: CASSIGLAGVYEQYF.

This clone occurred once. The CDR3 DNA follows: TGTGCCAGCAGAGCGGGAGGCGCCTACGAGCAGTACTTC. This translates into CASRAGGAYEQYF. This sequence joins TRBV6-5 and TRBJ2-7; 9 bases match TRBD2. Losses at the gene ends were 6 bases for V and 2 bases for J; bases not matched to a gene: 2. The length of the CDR3 is 13 residues. Germline V gene lookup returns CDR1 MNHEY and CDR2 SVGAGI.

The rearrangement links TRBV7-8 to TRBJ2-1, with TRBD2 matching over 9 bases. Germline V lookup: CDR1 SGHVS, CDR2 FQNEAQ. J gave up 2 bases and V 4 bases, and 9 bases lay outside the gene matches. The CDR3 runs 17 residues. The CDR3 DNA sequence: TGTGCCAGCAGCTCCTGGGGCGGGAGGGGGGCCTACAATGAGCAGTTCTTC. This encodes CASSSWGGRGAYNEQFF. The full variable domain, with the rest looked up from reference TRBV7-8 and TRBJ2-1, is GAGVSQSPRYKVAKRGQDVALRCDPISGHVSLFWYQQALGQGPEFLTYFQNEAQLDKSGLPSDRFFAERPEGSVSTLKIQRTQQEDSAVYLCASSSWGGRGAYNEQFFGPGTRLTVL.

The chain couples TRBV27 to TRBJ2-7; a possible D gene is TRBD2 (6 bases). CDR1 is MNHEY, CDR2 SMNVEV, per germline (reference sequence). V was shortened by 8 bases and J by 2 bases, with 13 bases between the two germline ends. This CDR3 has 13 residues. The DNA of the CDR3 is TGTGCCAGCCAGCGGGCAGGAACCTACGAGCAGTACTTC. Amino acid sequence: CASQRAGTYEQYF.

J is TRBJ2-2 and V is TRBV18; D unclear. This CDR3 spans 15 amino acids. Germline values: CDR1 KGHSH, CDR2 LQKENI. Trimming cost V 2 bases and J 1 base, with 8 bases left between them. CDR3: CASSPASENTGELFF. As DNA, the CDR3 is TGTGCCAGCTCACCAGCCAGCGAGAACACCGGGGAGCTGTTTTTT.

The chain employs TRBV20-1 and TRBJ2-1; no clear D gene. The V end was cut by 7 bases, the J end by 7 bases, with 11 bases between. Germline lookup yields CDR1 DFQATT and CDR2 SNEGSKA (reference sequence). This CDR3 is built from 11 residues. CDR3 bases: TGCAGTGGGTTAGGTGGGAATGAGCAGTTCTTC. This gives the protein CSGLGGNEQFF.

This chain connects TRBV11-2 to TRBJ1-3; D perhaps matches TRBD1 (5 bases). CDR1 and CDR2 (germline): SGHAT, FQNNGV. Trimming shortened V by 4 bases and J by 0 bases, and 13 bases separated the two germline ends. This CDR3 region has 16 residues. The CDR3 DNA follows: TGTGCCAGCAGCTCTGGTGGGGGAGACTCTGGAAACACCATATATTTT. This codes for CASSSGGGDSGNTIYF.

This rearrangement joins TRBV25-1 to TRBJ2-1; 10 nucleotides agree with TRBD2. Germline CDR1 reads MGHDK; CDR2 reads SYGVNS. Trimming at V came to 1 base and at J to 9 bases, leaving 12 bases not matched to a gene. The CDR3 is 17 residues long. The DNA for the CDR3 is TGTGCCAGCAGTGAATTGGGGCTAGCGGGAGTCTTAGCTGAGCAGTTCTTC. Amino acid sequence: CASSELGLAGVLAEQFF.

V is TRBV7-9 and J is TRBJ1-1; D gene uncertain. Per the germline V gene, CDR1 is SEHNR and CDR2 is FQNEAQ (reference sequence). This CDR3 has 11 amino acids. With 4 bases removed from V and 9 bases from J, the gap between germline ends came to 9 bases. The chain's CDR3 is CASSSLTKAFF. The DNA of the CDR3 is TGTGCCAGCAGCTCCCTAACCAAAGCTTTCTTT.

The rearrangement uses TRBV19 and TRBJ2-7; unclear D gene. V was cut by 5 bases and J by 2 bases, with 10 bases left in between. The CDR3 has 13 amino acids. Germline CDR1 and CDR2: LNHDA and SQIVND (reference sequence). CDR3 sequence reads: CASSPAAAYEQYF. In DNA form, the CDR3 reads TGTGCCAGTAGTCCCGCAGCCGCCTACGAGCAGTACTTC. Looking up the rest from reference TRBV19 and TRBJ2-7 gives the full variable domain: DGGITQSPKYLFRKEGQNVTLSCEQNLNHDAMYWYRQDPGQGLRLIYYSQIVNDFQKGDIAEGYSVSREKKESFPLTVTSAQKNPTAFYLCASSPAAAYEQYFGPGTRLTVT.

Remarks on this clone: This same CDR3 is encoded by further DNA sequences in the sample. The gene calls are TRBV3-1 (or the pseudogene TRBV3-2) and TRBJ2-7; maybe TRBD2 (6 bases). V was cut by 3 bases and J by 4 bases, with 13 bases left in between. Germline CDR1 and CDR2: LGHDT and YNNKEL (reference sequence). This CDR3 comprises 14 residues. CDR3 region: CASSQEGGVYEQYF. The CDR3 nucleotides are TGTGCCAGCAGCCAGGAGGGCGGGGTTTACGAGCAGTACTTC.

The J gene is TRBJ1-1, the V gene TRBV5-4; 9 positions agree with TRBD1. The ends lost 4 bases at V and 5 bases at J; junction bases unmatched: 6. From germline, CDR1 is SGHNT and CDR2 YYREEE (reference sequence). The CDR3 sequence is 14 residues long. Here the CDR3 DNA reads TGTGCCAGCAGCCTCCGGGACAGGGAGACTGAAGCTTTCTTT. Its translation is CASSLRDRETEAFF.

The chain couples TRBV28 to TRBJ1-1; weak D call: TRBD1 (6 bases). The V gene's germline CDR1 is MDHEN and CDR2 SYDVKM. There are 14 residues in the CDR3. Deletions cut 2 bases from V and 0 bases from J, with 7 bases between. CDR3 loop: CASSLHRVNTEAFF. The CDR3 DNA reads as TGTGCCAGCAGTTTACACAGGGTGAACACTGAAGCTTTCTTT.

The genes are TRBV7-9 and TRBJ2-2; 9 bases are a match to TRBD1. CDR3 length equals 14 residues. Unmatched junction bases numbered 6, after V lost 9 bases and J lost 4 bases. CDR1 is SEHNR, CDR2 FQNEAQ, per germline (reference sequence). The CDR3 here is CARAQGAGTGELFF. The DNA for the CDR3 is TGTGCCAGGGCACAGGGGGCCGGCACCGGGGAGCTGTTTTTT.

The rearrangement links TRBV28 to TRBJ1-4, with 7 bases lining up with TRBD1. Germline V gene data show CDR1 as MDHEN and CDR2 as SYDVKM. V gave up 5 bases and J gave up 3 bases; unmatched junction bases: 3. This CDR3 spans 14 amino acids. Here the CDR3 DNA reads TGTGCCAGCAGTCCAGGGGGGGCTAATGAAAAACTGTTTTTT. This sequence encodes CASSPGGANEKLFF.